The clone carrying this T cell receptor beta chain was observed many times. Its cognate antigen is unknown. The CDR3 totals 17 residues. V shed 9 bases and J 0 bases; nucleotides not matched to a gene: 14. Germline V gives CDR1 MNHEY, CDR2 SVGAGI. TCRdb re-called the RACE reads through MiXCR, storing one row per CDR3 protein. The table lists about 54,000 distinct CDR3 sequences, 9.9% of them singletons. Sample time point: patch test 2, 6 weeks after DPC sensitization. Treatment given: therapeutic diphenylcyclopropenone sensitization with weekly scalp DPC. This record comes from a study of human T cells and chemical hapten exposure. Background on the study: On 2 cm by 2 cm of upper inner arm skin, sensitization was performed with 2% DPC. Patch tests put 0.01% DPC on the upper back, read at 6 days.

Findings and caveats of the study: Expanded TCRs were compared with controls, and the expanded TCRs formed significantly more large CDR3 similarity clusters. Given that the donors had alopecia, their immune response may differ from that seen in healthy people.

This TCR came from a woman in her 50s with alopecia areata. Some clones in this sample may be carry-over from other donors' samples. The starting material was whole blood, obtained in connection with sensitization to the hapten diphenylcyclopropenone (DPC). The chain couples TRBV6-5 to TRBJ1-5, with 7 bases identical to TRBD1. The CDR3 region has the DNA TGTGCCAGGGAACACCCCGGACAGGAACATAGCAATCAGCCCCAGCATTTT. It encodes CAREHPGQEHSNQPQHF.